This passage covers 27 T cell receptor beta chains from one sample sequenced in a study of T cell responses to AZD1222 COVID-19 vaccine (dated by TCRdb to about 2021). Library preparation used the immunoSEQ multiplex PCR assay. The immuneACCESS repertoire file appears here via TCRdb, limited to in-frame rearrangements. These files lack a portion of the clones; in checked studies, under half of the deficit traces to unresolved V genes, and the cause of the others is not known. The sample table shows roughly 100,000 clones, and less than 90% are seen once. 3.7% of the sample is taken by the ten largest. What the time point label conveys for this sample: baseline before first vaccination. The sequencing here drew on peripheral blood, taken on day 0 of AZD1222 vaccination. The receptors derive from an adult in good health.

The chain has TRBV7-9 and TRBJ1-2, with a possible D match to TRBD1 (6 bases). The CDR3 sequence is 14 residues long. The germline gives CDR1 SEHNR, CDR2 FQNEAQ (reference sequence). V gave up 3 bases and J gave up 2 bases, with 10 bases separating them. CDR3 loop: CASSFTGNNYGYTF. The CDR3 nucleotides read TGTGCCAGCAGCTTTACAGGGAACAACTATGGCTACACCTTC.

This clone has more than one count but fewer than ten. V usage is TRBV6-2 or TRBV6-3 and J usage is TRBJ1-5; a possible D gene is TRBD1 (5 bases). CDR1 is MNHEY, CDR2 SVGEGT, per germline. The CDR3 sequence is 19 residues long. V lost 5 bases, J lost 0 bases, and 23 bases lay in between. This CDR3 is CASSTGRAFRDYSNQPQHF. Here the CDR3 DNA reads TGTGCCAGCAGTACGGGACGGGCCTTCAGGGATTATAGCAATCAGCCCCAGCATTTT.

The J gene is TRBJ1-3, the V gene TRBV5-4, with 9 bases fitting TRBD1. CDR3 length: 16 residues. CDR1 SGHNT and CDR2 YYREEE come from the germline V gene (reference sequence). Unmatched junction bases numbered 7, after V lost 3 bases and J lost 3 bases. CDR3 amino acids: CASSSRTGALGNTIYF. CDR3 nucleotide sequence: TGTGCCAGCAGCTCGAGGACAGGGGCGCTTGGAAACACCATATATTTT.

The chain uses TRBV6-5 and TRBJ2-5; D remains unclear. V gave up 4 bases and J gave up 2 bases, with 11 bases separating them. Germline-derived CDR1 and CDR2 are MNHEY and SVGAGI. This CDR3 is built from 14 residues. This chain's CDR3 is CASSFSYLQETQYF. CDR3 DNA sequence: TGTGCCAGCAGTTTTAGCTACCTGCAAGAGACCCAGTACTTC.

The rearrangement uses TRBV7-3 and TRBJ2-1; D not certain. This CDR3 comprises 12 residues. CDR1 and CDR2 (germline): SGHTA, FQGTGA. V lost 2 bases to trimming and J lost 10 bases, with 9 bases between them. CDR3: CASSLGWREQFF. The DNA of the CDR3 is TGTGCCAGCAGCTTAGGGTGGCGGGAGCAGTTCTTC.

CDR3 region: CASNRVPLGNEKLFF. For the CDR3, the DNA is TGTGCCAGCAATAGGGTTCCTCTCGGTAATGAAAAACTGTTTTTT. This chain uses TRBV2 with TRBJ1-4; D gene uncertain. Trimming shortened V by 7 bases and J by 4 bases, and 16 bases separated the two germline ends. This CDR3 comprises 15 residues. Germline lookup yields CDR1 SNHLY and CDR2 FYNNEI.

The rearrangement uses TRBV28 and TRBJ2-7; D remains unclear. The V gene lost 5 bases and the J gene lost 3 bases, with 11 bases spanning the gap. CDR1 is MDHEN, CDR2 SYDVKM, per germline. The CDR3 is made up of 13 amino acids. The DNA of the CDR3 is TGTGCCAGCAGTACCGTCTATCTCTACGAGCAGTACTTC. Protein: CASSTVYLYEQYF.

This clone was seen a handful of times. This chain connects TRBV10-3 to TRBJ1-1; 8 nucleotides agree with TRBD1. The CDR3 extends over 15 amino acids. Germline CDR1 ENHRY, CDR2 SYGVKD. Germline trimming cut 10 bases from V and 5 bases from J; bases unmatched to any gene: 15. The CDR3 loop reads CATRRTTGGETEAFF. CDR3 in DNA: TGTGCCACCCGACGAACAACAGGGGGTGAAACTGAAGCTTTCTTT.

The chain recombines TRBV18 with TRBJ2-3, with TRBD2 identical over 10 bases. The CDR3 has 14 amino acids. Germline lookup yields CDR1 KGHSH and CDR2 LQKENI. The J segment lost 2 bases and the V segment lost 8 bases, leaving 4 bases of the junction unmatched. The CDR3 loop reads CASASGGATDTQYF. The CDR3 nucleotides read TGTGCCAGCGCGAGCGGGGGGGCCACAGATACGCAGTATTTT.

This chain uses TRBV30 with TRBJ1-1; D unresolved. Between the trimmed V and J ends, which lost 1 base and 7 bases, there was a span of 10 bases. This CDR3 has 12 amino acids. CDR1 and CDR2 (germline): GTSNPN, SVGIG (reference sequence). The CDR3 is CAWSEGLGEAFF. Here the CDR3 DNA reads TGTGCCTGGAGTGAGGGTTTGGGTGAAGCTTTCTTT.

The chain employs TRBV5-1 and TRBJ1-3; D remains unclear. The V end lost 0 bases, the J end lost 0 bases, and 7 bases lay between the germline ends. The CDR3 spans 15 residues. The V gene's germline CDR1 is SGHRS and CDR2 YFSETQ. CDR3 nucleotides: TGCGCCAGCAGCTTGGAGGGAAACTCTGGAAACACCATATATTTT. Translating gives CASSLEGNSGNTIYF.

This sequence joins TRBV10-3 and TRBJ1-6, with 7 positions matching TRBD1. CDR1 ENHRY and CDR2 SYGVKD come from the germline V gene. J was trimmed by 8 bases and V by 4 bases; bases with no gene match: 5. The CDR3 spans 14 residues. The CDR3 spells CAISGQGSDSPLHF. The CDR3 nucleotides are TGTGCCATCAGTGGACAGGGTAGCGATTCACCCCTCCACTTT.

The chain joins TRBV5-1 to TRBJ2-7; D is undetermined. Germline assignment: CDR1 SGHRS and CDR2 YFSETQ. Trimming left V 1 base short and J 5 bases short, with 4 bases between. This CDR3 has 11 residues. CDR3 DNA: TGCGCCAGCAGCTTGATGGACGAGCAGTACTTC. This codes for CASSLMDEQYF.

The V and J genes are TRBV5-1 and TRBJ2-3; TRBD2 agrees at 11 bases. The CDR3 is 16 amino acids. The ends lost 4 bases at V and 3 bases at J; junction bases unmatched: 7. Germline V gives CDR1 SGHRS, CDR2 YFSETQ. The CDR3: CASSPLSGGGTDTQYF. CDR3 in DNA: TGCGCCAGCAGCCCACTTAGCGGGGGGGGGACAGATACGCAGTATTTT.

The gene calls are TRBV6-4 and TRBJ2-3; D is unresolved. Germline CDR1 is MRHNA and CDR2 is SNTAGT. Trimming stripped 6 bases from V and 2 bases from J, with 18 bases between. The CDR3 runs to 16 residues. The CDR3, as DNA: TGTGCCAGCAGCCGTGCCGCCGGAAAAGACACAGATACGCAGTATTTT. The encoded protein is CASSRAAGKDTDTQYF.

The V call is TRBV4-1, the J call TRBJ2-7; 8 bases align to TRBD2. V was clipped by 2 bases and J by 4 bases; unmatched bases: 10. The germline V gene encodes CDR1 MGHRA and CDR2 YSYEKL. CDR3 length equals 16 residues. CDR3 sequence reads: CASSQHPGLVSYEQYF. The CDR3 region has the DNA TGCGCCAGCAGCCAACATCCGGGACTAGTTTCTTACGAGCAGTACTTC.

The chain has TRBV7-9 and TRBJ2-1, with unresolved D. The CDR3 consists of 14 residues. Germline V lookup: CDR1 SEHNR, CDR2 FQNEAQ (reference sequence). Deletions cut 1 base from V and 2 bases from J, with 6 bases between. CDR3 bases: TGTGCCAGCAGCTTAGAAAGAACCTACAATGAGCAGTTCTTC. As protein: CASSLERTYNEQFF. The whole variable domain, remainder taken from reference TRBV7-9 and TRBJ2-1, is DTGVSQNPRHKITKRGQNVTFRCDPISEHNRLYWYRQTLGQGPEFLTYFQNEAQLEKSRLLSDRFSAERPKGSFSTLEIQRTEQGDSAMYLCASSLERTYNEQFFGPGTRLTVL.

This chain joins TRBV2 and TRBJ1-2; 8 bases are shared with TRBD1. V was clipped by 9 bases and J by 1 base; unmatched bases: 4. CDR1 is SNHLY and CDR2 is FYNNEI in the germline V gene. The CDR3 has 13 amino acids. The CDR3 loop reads CASWTGLNYGYTF. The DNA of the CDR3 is TGTGCCAGTTGGACAGGGCTTAACTATGGCTACACCTTC.

CDR3 nucleotide sequence: TGTGCCAGCAGGGAGGGGGGGACAAATCAGCCCCAGCATTTT. It specifies CASREGGTNQPQHF. V gene TRBV6-5 combines with J gene TRBJ1-5, with D possibly TRBD1 on 6 matching bases. The germline V gene has CDR1 MNHEY and CDR2 SVGAGI. The CDR3 runs to 14 residues. The ends were cut back, 6 bases at V and 4 bases at J, with 13 bases in the middle.

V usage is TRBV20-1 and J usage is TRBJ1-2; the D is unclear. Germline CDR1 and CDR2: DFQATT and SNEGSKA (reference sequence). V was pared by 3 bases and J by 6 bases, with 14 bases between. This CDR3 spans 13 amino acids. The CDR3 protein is CSASAYVSDGYTF. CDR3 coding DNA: TGCAGTGCTAGTGCCTACGTATCGGATGGCTACACCTTC.

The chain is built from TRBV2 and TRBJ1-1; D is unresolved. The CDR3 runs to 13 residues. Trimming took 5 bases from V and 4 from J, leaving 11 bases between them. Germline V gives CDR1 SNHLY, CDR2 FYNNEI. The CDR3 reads CASSSSPGTEAFF. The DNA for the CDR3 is TGTGCCAGCAGTTCGAGTCCGGGCACTGAAGCTTTCTTT. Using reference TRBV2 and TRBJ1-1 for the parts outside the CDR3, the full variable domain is EPEVTQTPSHQVTQMGQEVILRCVPISNHLYFYWYRQILGQKVEFLVSFYNNEISEKSEIFDDQFSVERPDGSNFTLKIRSTKLEDSAMYFCASSSSPGTEAFFGQGTRLTVV.

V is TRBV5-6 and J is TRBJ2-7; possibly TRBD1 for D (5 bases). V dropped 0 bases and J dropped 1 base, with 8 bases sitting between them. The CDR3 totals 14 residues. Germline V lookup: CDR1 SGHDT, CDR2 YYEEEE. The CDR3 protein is CASSLAAGSYEQYF. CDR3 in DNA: TGTGCCAGCAGCTTGGCCGCAGGGTCCTACGAGCAGTACTTC.

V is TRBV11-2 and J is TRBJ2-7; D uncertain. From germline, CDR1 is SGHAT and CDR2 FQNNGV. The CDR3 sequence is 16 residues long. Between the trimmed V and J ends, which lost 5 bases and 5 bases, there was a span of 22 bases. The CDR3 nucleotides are TGTGCCAGCAGCAGTCCTCAGATCCTCCTAGGCCACGAGCAGTACTTC. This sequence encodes CASSSPQILLGHEQYF.

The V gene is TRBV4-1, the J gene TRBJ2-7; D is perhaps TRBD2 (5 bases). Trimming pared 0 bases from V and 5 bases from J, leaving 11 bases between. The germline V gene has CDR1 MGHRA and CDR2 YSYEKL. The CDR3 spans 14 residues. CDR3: CASSQDEGYDEQYF. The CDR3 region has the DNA TGCGCCAGCAGCCAAGACGAGGGTTACGACGAGCAGTACTTC.

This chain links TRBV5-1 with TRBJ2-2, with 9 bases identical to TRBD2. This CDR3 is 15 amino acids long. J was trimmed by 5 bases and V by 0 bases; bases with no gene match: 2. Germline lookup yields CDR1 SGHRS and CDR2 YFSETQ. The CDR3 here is CASSLGLAGTGELFF. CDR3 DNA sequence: TGCGCCAGCAGCTTGGGGCTAGCGGGAACCGGGGAGCTGTTTTTT.

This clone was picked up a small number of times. The CDR3 here is CASGQRALSYEQYF. CDR3 coding DNA: TGTGCCAGCGGACAGAGAGCCCTCTCCTACGAGCAGTACTTC. The gene calls are TRBV2 and TRBJ2-7; D is perhaps TRBD1 (6 bases). CDR3 size: 14 residues. CDR1 is SNHLY, CDR2 FYNNEI, per germline. Trimming cost V 8 bases and J 0 bases, with 14 bases left between them.

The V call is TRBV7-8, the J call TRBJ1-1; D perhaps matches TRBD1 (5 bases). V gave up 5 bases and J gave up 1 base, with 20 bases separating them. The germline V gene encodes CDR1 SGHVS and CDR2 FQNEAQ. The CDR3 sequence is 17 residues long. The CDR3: CASSRSFRGETNTEAFF. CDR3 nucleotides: TGTGCCAGCAGCCGAAGTTTCCGGGGGGAGACGAACACTGAAGCTTTCTTT.